The clone carrying this T cell receptor (beta chain) has a handful of counts. What it recognizes is unknown. This specimen belongs to a study of vaccination and CD4 T cells after COVID-19. Study outcomes and limitations: Relatively small numbers of convalescent patients were studied, with no early post-infection timepoints included.

J gave up 6 bases and V 3 bases, and 17 bases lay outside the gene matches. The CDR3 extends over 17 amino acids. Germline V gene data show CDR1 as DFQATT and CDR2 as SNEGSKA (reference sequence). The Oncomine TCR Beta short-read assay was applied to DNA of cultured CD4+ T cells. The source of extracted genomic DNA was cultured CD4+ T cells. TCRdb processed the PCR reads anew with MiXCR; each CDR3 protein has one entry. This sample has about 15,000 distinct CDR3 sequences; around 24% occur once, and the top ten carry about 24%. Treatment given: approximately nine-day PBMC culture with coronavirus spike peptide pools or control peptides (ViraFEST assay). Each of days 3 and 7 saw half the medium replaced by fresh IL-2 medium.

J is TRBJ2-5 and V is TRBV20-1; TRBD1 aligns across 9 bases. Sample: cultured CD4+ T cells from blood. The receptor was isolated from a human donor with COVID-19. CDR3 DNA: TGCAGTGCTAGTCTGGACAGGGGAAAGGGCCCAACCAAGACCCAGTACTTC. This sequence encodes CSASLDRGKGPTKTQYF.